The 19 T cell receptor beta chains listed next were all sequenced from one sample in a study of cytomegalovirus exposure and HLA in healthy donors. 13 Jbeta primers and 60 Vbeta primers were used for the PCR. Sequencing was performed with immunoSEQ multiplex PCR; in TCRdb, only in-frame clones are kept and a portion is missing. The sample comprises about 130,000 clones, 65% to 85% of which are singletons, and less than 2% rests with the top ten. Sample: PBMCs. These receptors were taken from a woman aged 18-35 years in good health and CMV-seronegative.

The chain links TRBV13 to TRBJ2-5; no firm D call. The V end lost 3 bases, the J end lost 1 base, and 9 bases lay between the germline ends. This CDR3 has 14 residues. CDR1 is PRHDT, CDR2 FYEKMQ, per germline (reference sequence). For the CDR3, the DNA is TGTGCCAGCAGCTTGATGACGGGCCAAGAGACCCAGTACTTC. It is translated as CASSLMTGQETQYF.

This chain uses TRBV9 with TRBJ2-3, with 7 bases lining up with TRBD2. Germline lookup yields CDR1 SGDLS and CDR2 YYNGEE. Trimming cost V 0 bases and J 7 bases; bases outside gene matches: 11. The length of the CDR3 is 16 residues. The CDR3 is CASSVDGGSGRNTQYF. The CDR3 DNA sequence: TGTGCCAGCAGCGTAGACGGCGGGAGTGGCCGGAATACGCAGTATTTT.

Turning to this clone: Other DNA sequences in the sample encode the same CDR3. V is TRBV5-1 and J is TRBJ1-1, with a tentative D call TRBD1 (5 bases). V lost 2 bases and J 4 bases, leaving 9 bases between the germline ends. The CDR3 spans 13 residues. In germline, CDR1 is SGHRS, CDR2 YFSETQ. CDR3 loop: CASSFWGGTEAFF. The CDR3 region has the DNA TGCGCCAGCAGCTTTTGGGGCGGCACTGAAGCTTTCTTT.

This clone was recorded only once. V and J are TRBV6-1 and TRBJ2-7; 8 nucleotides align to TRBD1. With V trimmed by 6 bases and J by 7 bases, 8 bases remained unmatched. Per the germline V gene, CDR1 is MNHNS and CDR2 is SASEGT. This CDR3 has 13 residues. Written as DNA, the CDR3 is TGTGCCAGCAGCCCCGGACAGGGAAGGGAGCAGTACTTC. Residues: CASSPGQGREQYF.

The chain couples TRBV11-2 to TRBJ2-7, with D perhaps matching TRBD2 (6 bases). V lost 1 base, J lost 6 bases, and 16 bases lay in between. Per germline, CDR1 SGHAT and CDR2 FQNNGV. The CDR3 runs 15 residues. CDR3 nucleotides: TGTGCCAGCAGCTTAGTCACGGGAGTGGGTTCCGAGCAGTACTTC. This sequence encodes CASSLVTGVGSEQYF.

This clone has a handful of counts. The chain couples TRBV12-5 to TRBJ1-1; 8 bases match TRBD1. There are 12 residues in the CDR3. J lost 10 bases, V lost 1 base, and 2 bases had no gene match. From germline, CDR1 is LGHNT and CDR2 FRNRAP. CDR3 region: CASGLEQGGAFF. As DNA, the CDR3 is TGTGCTAGTGGTTTGGAACAGGGGGGAGCTTTCTTT.

The chain employs TRBV27 and TRBJ2-1; D unresolved. Trimming took off 2 bases at V and 1 base at J, with 15 bases between the two ends. This CDR3 has 17 residues. The germline CDR1 and CDR2 sequences are MNHEY and SMNVEV (reference sequence). DNA of the CDR3: TGTGCCAGCAGTTTAGTCCCCACCATAGCTTCCTACAATGAGCAGTTCTTC. Translated, it gives CASSLVPTIASYNEQFF.

The chain links TRBV5-1 to TRBJ2-7; no firm D call. Germline CDR1 reads SGHRS; CDR2 reads YFSETQ. The CDR3 consists of 14 residues. The V end was cut by 3 bases, the J end by 0 bases, with 10 bases between. The CDR3 loop reads CASSSSSRSYEQYF. CDR3 bases: TGCGCCAGCAGCTCTAGTTCCCGCTCCTACGAGCAGTACTTC.

The chain is built from TRBV6-1 and TRBJ2-6, with D unresolved. Trimming removed 3 bases from V and 4 bases from J, with 7 bases in between. Germline loops: CDR1 MNHNS, CDR2 SASEGT. The CDR3 runs 14 residues. The CDR3 DNA is TGTGCCAGCAGTGATACAGCAGGGGCCAACGTCCTGACTTTC. It is translated as CASSDTAGANVLTF.

The chain combines TRBV5-1 with TRBJ1-2; 11 bases line up with TRBD1. The junction had 3 bases not matched to a gene; V was cut back by 3 bases and J by 5 bases. Germline loops: CDR1 SGHRS, CDR2 YFSETQ. The CDR3 is 14 residues long. CDR3 protein: CASSSGQGGYGYTF. DNA of the CDR3: TGCGCCAGCAGCTCGGGACAGGGGGGGTATGGCTACACCTTC.

The table lists this clone with a count of one. J is TRBJ2-7 and V is TRBV5-1; TRBD1 might be the D (6 bases). Trimming stripped 0 bases from V and 3 bases from J, with 19 bases between. Germline V gene sequence: CDR1 SGHRS, CDR2 YFSETQ. This CDR3 has 17 amino acids. CDR3 protein: CASSLVAYRERGYEQYF. CDR3 nucleotides: TGCGCCAGCAGCTTGGTGGCCTACAGGGAAAGGGGCTACGAGCAGTACTTC.

The V and J genes are TRBV6-5 and TRBJ2-7; D gene uncertain. CDR3 length equals 14 residues. Germline V gene data show CDR1 as MNHEY and CDR2 as SVGAGI. V gave up 0 bases and J gave up 6 bases, with 12 bases separating them. In nucleotides, the CDR3 is TGTGCCAGCAGTTACTCGATAGCAGCTTCCGAGCAGTACTTC. This gives the protein CASSYSIAASEQYF.

The J gene is TRBJ1-1, the V gene TRBV7-6; unclear D gene. CDR3 length: 13 residues. Germline CDR1 reads SGHVS; CDR2 reads FNYEAQ. With 1 base removed from V and 2 bases from J, the gap between germline ends came to 5 bases. The CDR3 sequence: CASSLVINTEAFF. DNA of the CDR3: TGTGCCAGCAGCTTAGTTATCAACACTGAAGCTTTCTTT.

The chain employs TRBV7-9 and TRBJ1-4, with 10 bases aligning to TRBD1. This CDR3 contains 16 residues. The germline V gene encodes CDR1 SEHNR and CDR2 FQNEAQ (reference sequence). V was clipped by 1 base and J by 7 bases; unmatched bases: 6. DNA of the CDR3: TGTGCCAGCAGCTTAGGAGACAGGGGGCGCGGTGAAAAACTGTTTTTT. Encoded protein: CASSLGDRGRGEKLFF. The full variable domain, rest sourced from reference TRBV7-9 and TRBJ1-4, is DTGVSQNPRHKITKRGQNVTFRCDPISEHNRLYWYRQTLGQGPEFLTYFQNEAQLEKSRLLSDRFSAERPKGSFSTLEIQRTEQGDSAMYLCASSLGDRGRGEKLFFGSGTQLSVL.

The chain joins TRBV7-9 to TRBJ2-2; TRBD2 agrees at 7 bases. V gave up 2 bases and J gave up 0 bases; unmatched junction bases: 3. The CDR3 length is 16 residues. Germline CDR1 is SEHNR and CDR2 is FQNEAQ (reference sequence). CDR3 loop: CASSLSLAANTGELFF. The CDR3, as DNA: TGTGCCAGCAGCTTAAGCCTAGCGGCGAACACCGGGGAGCTGTTTTTT.

This clone was seen only a few times. The chain carries TRBV25-1 and TRBJ1-1; the match to TRBD1 covers 9 bases. Germline V gene lookup returns CDR1 MGHDK and CDR2 SYGVNS. The CDR3 length is 13 residues. V lost 6 bases, J lost 5 bases, and 4 bases stayed unmatched. CDR3 region: CASRGQGTTEAFF. The CDR3 DNA reads as TGTGCCAGCAGAGGACAGGGGACGACTGAAGCTTTCTTT.

The chain carries TRBV30 and TRBJ1-5; 7 positions agree with TRBD1. CDR3 length equals 13 residues. V lost 2 bases and J lost 5; bases outside the gene matches: 3. From germline, CDR1 is GTSNPN and CDR2 SVGIG (reference sequence). The CDR3 reads CAWSITGDQPQHF. CDR3 nucleotides: TGTGCCTGGAGTATTACAGGGGATCAGCCCCAGCATTTT.

The chain employs TRBV29-1 and TRBJ2-3; TRBD2 might be the D (5 bases). The CDR3 has 14 amino acids. Per germline, CDR1 SQVTM and CDR2 ANQGSEA. Trimming took off 0 bases at V and 4 bases at J, with 11 bases between the two ends. CDR3 nucleotides: TGCAGCGTTGAAGATAACGGGATGGCAGATACGCAGTATTTT. It translates to CSVEDNGMADTQYF.

V and J are TRBV29-1 and TRBJ2-1, with 7 positions matching TRBD2. V lost 4 bases to trimming and J lost 11 bases; unmatched junction nucleotides: 11. The CDR3 consists of 13 residues. CDR1 and CDR2 (germline): SQVTM, ANQGSEA. The CDR3 nucleotides are TGCAGCGTTGGGCGACCACTAAGCGGGAAGCAGTTCTTC. Its translation: CSVGRPLSGKQFF.